The 21 T cell receptor beta chains listed next were all sequenced from one sample in a study of T cell responses to AZD1222 COVID-19 vaccine. The assay was immunoSEQ multiplex PCR, and TCRdb's table has in-frame clones only and misses some. There are roughly 140,000 clones in the sample; 88% occur only once, and 6.9% lies in the top ten. The material was peripheral blood, obtained after recovery from COVID-19. Receptors originate from an adult who had recovered from COVID-19.

J is TRBJ1-4 and V is TRBV5-5; D gene ambiguous. The CDR3 totals 13 residues. CDR1 and CDR2 (germline): SGHKS, YYEKEE (reference sequence). Trimming removed 1 base from V and 7 bases from J, with 8 bases in between. The CDR3 here is CASSLRTGEKLFF. Written as DNA, the CDR3 is TGTGCCAGCAGCTTGAGGACGGGTGAAAAACTGTTTTTT.

The V call is TRBV4-1, the J call TRBJ1-1; perhaps TRBD1 as D (6 bases). CDR1 is MGHRA, CDR2 YSYEKL, per germline. V was pared by 4 bases and J by 2 bases, with 11 bases between. CDR3 length equals 14 residues. CDR3 amino acids: CASSPVRGNTEAFF. The CDR3 DNA follows: TGCGCCAGCAGCCCGGTCAGGGGTAACACTGAAGCTTTCTTT.

The chain combines TRBV5-6 with TRBJ2-7; D may correspond to TRBD1 or TRBD2 (6 bases each). The CDR3 runs to 16 residues. Per the germline V gene, CDR1 is SGHDT and CDR2 is YYEEEE. V was clipped by 0 bases and J by 3 bases, with 16 bases between them. The CDR3 DNA reads as TGTGCCAGCAGCTTGGAGTCCGGGGGCCTTATCTACGAGCAGTACTTC. Its translation: CASSLESGGLIYEQYF.

The genes are TRBV6-5 and TRBJ1-1, with D possibly matching TRBD1 (6 bases). The CDR3 runs 13 residues. Deletions cut 10 bases from V and 1 base from J, with 13 bases between. Germline values: CDR1 MNHEY, CDR2 SVGAGI. The CDR3 DNA reads TGTGCCATCGAAGGGGGGGCGAACACTGAAGCTTTCTTT. Residues: CAIEGGANTEAFF.

This chain connects TRBV28 to TRBJ1-6; D remains unclear. The germline gives CDR1 MDHEN, CDR2 SYDVKM. CDR3 length equals 12 residues. Trimming took off 8 bases at V and 5 bases at J, with 7 bases between the two ends. CDR3 loop: CASGPNNSPLHF. DNA for the CDR3: TGTGCCAGCGGACCTAATAATTCACCCCTCCACTTT.

V and J are TRBV7-3 and TRBJ1-2; 7 bases are a match to TRBD1. CDR1 and CDR2 (germline): SGHTA, FQGTGA. The ends lost 5 bases at V and 7 bases at J; junction bases unmatched: 7. The CDR3 is 13 amino acids. CDR3 bases: TGTGCCAGCAGCCGGAGACAGGGAGGTGGCTACACCTTC. Translated: CASSRRQGGGYTF.

The chain joins TRBV27 to TRBJ1-2; perhaps TRBD1 as D (6 bases). The length of the CDR3 is 13 residues. With 2 bases removed from V and 8 bases from J, the gap between germline ends came to 12 bases. Germline V CDR1 and CDR2: MNHEY, SMNVEV (reference sequence). The DNA for the CDR3 is TGTGCCAGCAGTTTAGACAGGTCATACGGCTACACCTTC. It translates to CASSLDRSYGYTF.

The chain is built from TRBV10-3 and TRBJ2-2; TRBD2 matches at 11 bases. J was trimmed by 0 bases and V by 3 bases; bases with no gene match: 6. CDR3 length equals 18 residues. CDR1 and CDR2 from the germline V gene are ENHRY and SYGVKD. For the CDR3, the DNA is TGTGCCATCAGTGACATGACTAGCGGGAACGCGAACACCGGGGAGCTGTTTTTT. Protein product: CAISDMTSGNANTGELFF.

The J gene is TRBJ1-3, the V gene TRBV3-1 (or the pseudogene TRBV3-2), with unresolved D. V was trimmed by 0 bases and J by 1 base, leaving 7 bases between them. This CDR3 is built from 15 residues. Germline V gene sequence: CDR1 LGHDT, CDR2 YNNKEL (reference sequence). This CDR3 is CASSQEVGSGNTIYF. In DNA form, the CDR3 reads TGTGCCAGCAGCCAAGAAGTCGGTTCTGGAAACACCATATATTTT.

The chain joins TRBV29-1 to TRBJ1-4; 7 bases map to TRBD1. Germline CDR1 SQVTM, CDR2 ANQGSEA. This CDR3 has 12 residues. Trimming cost V 8 bases and J 4 bases; bases outside gene matches: 4. CDR3 in amino acids: CSIGTDNEKLFF. In nucleotides, the CDR3 is TGCAGCATCGGGACAGATAATGAAAAACTGTTTTTT.

The chain has TRBV3-1 (or the pseudogene TRBV3-2) and TRBJ1-1, with TRBD1 as a possible D gene (5 bases). The V end lost 4 bases, the J end lost 1 base, and 10 bases lay between the germline ends. From germline, CDR1 is LGHDT and CDR2 YNNKEL (reference sequence). This CDR3 is built from 14 residues. The CDR3 DNA sequence: TGTGCCAGCAGCCTCGGGACGGGGAACACTGAAGCTTTCTTT. This sequence encodes CASSLGTGNTEAFF.

This chain joins TRBV2 and TRBJ1-2; TRBD1 might be the D (6 bases). V dropped 6 bases and J dropped 0 bases, with 11 bases sitting between them. CDR1 is SNHLY, CDR2 FYNNEI, per germline. The CDR3 length is 14 residues. The CDR3 bases are TGTGCCAGCAGGGAACAGGGAGCTAACTATGGCTACACCTTC. Its protein is CASREQGANYGYTF.

The rearrangement uses TRBV6-2 or TRBV6-3 and TRBJ1-5, with D maybe TRBD1 (5 bases). Per the germline V gene, CDR1 is MNHEY and CDR2 is SVGEGT. V lost 0 bases, J lost 5 bases, and 17 bases lay in between. The CDR3 loop spans 17 amino acids. CDR3 amino acids: CASSYSGGLSVDQPQHF. The CDR3 DNA sequence: TGTGCCAGCAGTTACTCGGGGGGACTTTCGGTTGATCAGCCCCAGCATTTT.

This chain uses TRBV6-2 or TRBV6-3 with TRBJ1-5; D is perhaps TRBD1 (6 bases). V was clipped by 2 bases and J by 10 bases, with 9 bases between them. Germline CDR1 reads MNHEY; CDR2 reads SVGEGT. This CDR3 is 12 amino acids long. CDR3 region: CASSYGGIPQHF. The CDR3 DNA is TGTGCCAGCAGTTACGGGGGCATTCCCCAGCATTTT.

This sequence joins TRBV11-2 and TRBJ2-5, with TRBD2 matching 10 bases. With 8 bases clipped from V and 4 bases from J, the junction kept 10 bases outside the gene matches. Germline CDR1 and CDR2: SGHAT and FQNNGV. CDR3 length: 15 amino acids. CDR3 nucleotide sequence: TGTGCCAGCGAGCGGGGGGGCCTTGAAAGAGAGACCCAGTACTTC. This translates into CASERGGLERETQYF.

The rearrangement joins TRBV6-5 to TRBJ2-5; 11 bases fit TRBD1. Germline V lookup: CDR1 MNHEY, CDR2 SVGAGI. Trimming removed 0 bases from V and 4 bases from J; junction bases left unmatched: 1. This CDR3 spans 15 amino acids. The CDR3 nucleotides are TGTGCCAGCAGTTACTCAGGGACAGGGGGAGAGACCCAGTACTTC. Amino acids: CASSYSGTGGETQYF.

J is TRBJ1-2 and V is TRBV2; 8 bases are shared with TRBD1. The CDR3 contains 15 residues. Germline V gene sequence: CDR1 SNHLY, CDR2 FYNNEI. The junction had 15 bases not matched to a gene; V was cut back by 7 bases and J by 8 bases. For the CDR3, the DNA is TGTGCCAGCACTCCTAGCCGGCAGGGGGCGGGAGGCTACACCTTC. Its translation: CASTPSRQGAGGYTF.

The chain carries TRBV20-1 and TRBJ2-4; D remains ambiguous. This CDR3 contains 13 residues. Germline values: CDR1 DFQATT, CDR2 SNEGSKA (reference sequence). V was clipped by 3 bases and J by 4 bases, with 10 bases between them. CDR3 sequence (DNA): TGCAGTGCTAGTATAACAACGAAAAACATTCAGTACTTC. This encodes CSASITTKNIQYF.

CDR3 bases: TGTGCCAGCAGTTTAGGCAACGGCGTACAGCCCCAGCATTTT. Protein sequence: CASSLGNGVQPQHF. The gene calls are TRBV28 and TRBJ1-5; the D is unclear. The germline CDR1 and CDR2 sequences are MDHEN and SYDVKM. V was pared by 2 bases and J by 7 bases, with 12 bases between. The CDR3 contains 14 residues.

V usage is TRBV27 and J usage is TRBJ1-4, with D possibly being TRBD1 (5 bases). Germline loops: CDR1 MNHEY, CDR2 SMNVEV (reference sequence). The CDR3 runs 13 residues. The V end lost 6 bases, the J end lost 0 bases, and 5 bases lay between the germline ends. The CDR3 sequence is CASSRATNEKLFF. The CDR3 DNA reads as TGTGCCAGCAGCAGGGCAACTAATGAAAAACTGTTTTTT. The whole variable domain, filled in from reference TRBV27 and TRBJ1-4, reads EAQVTQNPRYLITVTGKKLTVTCSQNMNHEYMSWYRQDPGLGLRQIYYSMNVEVTDKGDVPEGYKVSRKEKRNFPLILESPSPNQTSLYFCASSRATNEKLFFGSGTQLSVL.

V is TRBV10-3 and J is TRBJ1-1; D not certain. This CDR3 has 14 amino acids. V dropped 3 bases and J dropped 8 bases, with 16 bases sitting between them. Germline V lookup: CDR1 ENHRY, CDR2 SYGVKD. For the CDR3, the DNA is TGTGCCATCAGTGAACCCCGGGAATCGGAGGAAGCTTTCTTT. It encodes CAISEPRESEEAFF.